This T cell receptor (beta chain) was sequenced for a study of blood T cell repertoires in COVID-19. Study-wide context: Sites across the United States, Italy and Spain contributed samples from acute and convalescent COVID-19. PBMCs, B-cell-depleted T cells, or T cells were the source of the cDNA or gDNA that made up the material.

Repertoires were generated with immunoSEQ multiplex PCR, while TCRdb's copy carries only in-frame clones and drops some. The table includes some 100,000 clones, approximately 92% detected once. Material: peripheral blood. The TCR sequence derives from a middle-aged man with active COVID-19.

The CDR3 nucleotides are TGTGCCAGCAGCGCTCCTTTAGGGACTAGCGGACCTAATGAGCAGTTCTTC. It is translated as CASSAPLGTSGPNEQFF. V gene TRBV11-2 combines with J gene TRBJ2-1, with TRBD2 identical over 11 bases. Germline loops: CDR1 SGHAT, CDR2 FQNNGV. After removal of 5 bases from V and 7 bases from J, the junction contained 13 bases not matched to a gene. The length of the CDR3 is 17 residues. Combining the CDR3 with reference TRBV11-2 and TRBJ2-1 gives the whole variable domain EAGVAQSPRYKIIEKRQSVAFWCNPISGHATLYWYQQILGQGPKLLIQFQNNGVVDDSQLPKDRFSAERLKGVDSTLKIQPAKLEDSAVYLCASSAPLGTSGPNEQFFGPGTRLTVL.